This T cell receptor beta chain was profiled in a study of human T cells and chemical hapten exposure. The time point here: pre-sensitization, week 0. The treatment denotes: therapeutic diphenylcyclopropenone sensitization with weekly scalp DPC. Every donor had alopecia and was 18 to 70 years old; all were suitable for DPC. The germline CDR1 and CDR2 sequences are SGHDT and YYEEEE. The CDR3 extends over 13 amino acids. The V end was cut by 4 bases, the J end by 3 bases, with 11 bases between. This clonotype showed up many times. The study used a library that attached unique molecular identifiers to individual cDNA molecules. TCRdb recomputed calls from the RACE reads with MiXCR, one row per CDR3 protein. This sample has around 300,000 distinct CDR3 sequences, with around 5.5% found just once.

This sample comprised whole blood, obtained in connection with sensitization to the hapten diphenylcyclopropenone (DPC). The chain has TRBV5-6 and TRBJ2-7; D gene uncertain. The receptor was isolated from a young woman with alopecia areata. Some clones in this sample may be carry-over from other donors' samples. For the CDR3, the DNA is TGTGCCAGCAGCGCGGAGATGAACTACGAGCAGTACTTC. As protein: CASSAEMNYEQYF.